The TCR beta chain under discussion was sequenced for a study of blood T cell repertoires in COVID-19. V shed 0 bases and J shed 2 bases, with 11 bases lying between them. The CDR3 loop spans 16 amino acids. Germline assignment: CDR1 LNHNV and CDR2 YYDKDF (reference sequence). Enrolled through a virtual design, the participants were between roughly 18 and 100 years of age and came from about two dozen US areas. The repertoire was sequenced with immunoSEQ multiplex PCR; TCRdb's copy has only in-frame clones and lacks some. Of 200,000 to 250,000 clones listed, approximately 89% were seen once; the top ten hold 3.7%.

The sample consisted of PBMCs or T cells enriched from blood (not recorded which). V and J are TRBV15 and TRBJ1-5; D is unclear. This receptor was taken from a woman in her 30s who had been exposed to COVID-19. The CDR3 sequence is CATSRERVRGNQPQHF. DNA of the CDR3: TGTGCCACCAGCAGAGAGAGGGTCCGAGGCAATCAGCCCCAGCATTTT.